The sequence of this T cell receptor beta chain was determined in a study of cytomegalovirus exposure and HLA in healthy donors. Healthy bone marrow donors made up the donor group. On this clone: Its target is not known.

Per germline, CDR1 SGDLS and CDR2 YYNGEE. The CDR3 totals 14 residues. V was clipped by 0 bases and J by 5 bases, with 9 bases between them. Whole-study results and caveats: The authors later linked a missense DCLRE1C variant to TCR beta V- and J-gene trimming.

Amplification used 60 Vbeta primers and 13 Jbeta primers. The table came from immunoSEQ multiplex PCR; TCRdb's copy has only in-frame clones and leaves some out. Among tens of thousands of clones listed, 76% were seen once. Sequencing was done on a sample of PBMCs. This sequence originates from a male donor in good health and CMV-seronegative. This rearrangement joins TRBV9 to TRBJ1-5; D gene unclear. CDR3 protein: CASSVGHTYQPQHF. Here the CDR3 DNA reads TGTGCCAGCAGCGTAGGGCACACCTATCAGCCCCAGCATTTT.